This entry concerns a single TCR beta chain. What it binds is not known. This record comes from a study of blood T cells in healthy people across ages. Study-level results: Estimates based on one million T cells were treated as lower bounds.

The authors ran a second PCR of about 7 to 12 cycles using a sample-barcoded 5' primer and a J-beta primer mix. Every cDNA molecule bore a tag from a template-switch adaptor containing 12 random nucleotides. TCRdb itself ran the 5' RACE reads through MiXCR, one entry per CDR3 protein. The sample shows around 750,000 distinct CDR3 sequences, about 55% of them seen only once. This TCR was sampled from an elderly man in good health. Sequences were obtained from blood.

The CDR3, as DNA: TGCAGTGCTAGACGGAGCGATGAGCAGTTCTTC. It specifies CSARRSDEQFF. This chain links TRBV20-1 with TRBJ2-1; D is unresolved. This CDR3 region has 11 residues. Germline V lookup: CDR1 DFQATT, CDR2 SNEGSKA (reference sequence). V lost 2 bases and J lost 8, with 7 bases in between.